The 14 T cell receptor beta chains given below trace back to one sample, sequenced in a study of blood T cell repertoires in COVID-19. Method: immunoSEQ multiplex PCR; TCRdb's copy keeps in-frame clones and lacks some. Counted here are about 130,000 clones, about 80% occurring once; the ten biggest clones make up 3% to 3.5%. Sequenced: peripheral blood. Every receptor here comes from a woman aged 80 or over with acute or convalescent COVID-19.

The rearrangement links TRBV5-6 to TRBJ1-6, with 9 bases aligning to TRBD1. Looked up from germline, CDR1 is SGHDT and CDR2 is YYEEEE. V was clipped by 3 bases and J by 10 bases; unmatched bases: 11. This CDR3 spans 16 amino acids. CDR3 region: CASSSTAGTGNSPLHF. The CDR3, as DNA: TGTGCCAGCAGCTCGACAGCCGGGACAGGGAACTCACCCCTCCACTTT. Full variable domain (outside the CDR3, taken from reference TRBV5-6 and TRBJ1-6): DAGVTQSPTHLIKTRGQQVTLRCSPKSGHDTVSWYQQALGQGPQFIFQYYEEEERQRGNFPDRFSGHQFPNYSSELNVNALLLGDSALYLCASSSTAGTGNSPLHFGNGTRLTVT.

This rearrangement joins TRBV19 to TRBJ1-5; 11 bases line up with TRBD1. J was trimmed by 7 bases and V by 1 base; bases with no gene match: 3. Looked up from germline, CDR1 is LNHDA and CDR2 is SQIVND (reference sequence). This CDR3 spans 15 amino acids. The CDR3 spells CASSIGTGGGQPQHF. CDR3 in DNA: TGTGCCAGTAGTATAGGGACAGGGGGCGGGCAGCCCCAGCATTTT.

The V gene is TRBV4-1, the J gene TRBJ2-2, with TRBD1 as a possible D gene (6 bases). The CDR3 totals 16 residues. V was cut by 1 base and J by 0 bases, with 9 bases left in between. CDR1 and CDR2 (germline): MGHRA, YSYEKL. The CDR3 bases are TGCGCCAGCAGCCAAGCGCACAGGGCGAACACCGGGGAGCTGTTTTTT. Translation: CASSQAHRANTGELFF.

The chain couples TRBV4-3 to TRBJ1-4; D uncertain. The CDR3 is 16 amino acids. V lost 3 bases and J lost 4, with 15 bases in between. Germline values: CDR1 LGHNA, CDR2 YSLEER. CDR3 nucleotide sequence: TGCGCCAGCAGCCAGGAGTGGACGGGAGTTAATGAAAAACTGTTTTTT. Translation: CASSQEWTGVNEKLFF.

This chain connects TRBV7-2 to TRBJ1-1; D gene ambiguous. The CDR3 runs to 16 residues. The germline gives CDR1 SGHTA, CDR2 FQGNSA. V was shortened by 6 bases and J by 1 base, with 18 bases between the two germline ends. The CDR3 coding sequence is TGTGCCAGCAGAAAAAGAGGAGGGCAATCGAACACTGAAGCTTTCTTT. Translation gives CASRKRGGQSNTEAFF.

J is TRBJ2-7 and V is TRBV5-1, with D uncertain. Deletions cut 1 base from V and 5 bases from J, with 13 bases between. Germline V gives CDR1 SGHRS, CDR2 YFSETQ. This CDR3 is built from 14 residues. The CDR3 coding sequence is TGCGCCAGCAGCTTGCTTCGAGCGAAGAACGAGCAGTACTTC. Its protein is CASSLLRAKNEQYF.

The chain has TRBV2 and TRBJ2-7; 8 positions agree with TRBD1. V shed 6 bases, J shed 0 bases, and the junction held 4 bases outside the gene matches. Germline CDR1 and CDR2: SNHLY and FYNNEI. The CDR3 is made up of 14 amino acids. The CDR3, as DNA: TGTGCCAGCAGGAGCCAGGGGGCCTCCTACGAGCAGTACTTC. This encodes CASRSQGASYEQYF.

The V call is TRBV5-1, the J call TRBJ2-5, with D perhaps matching TRBD2 (5 bases). CDR3 size: 14 residues. Germline-derived CDR1 and CDR2 are SGHRS and YFSETQ. V was clipped by 3 bases and J by 5 bases, with 14 bases between them. CDR3 region: CASSSGLRRETQYF. The CDR3 coding sequence is TGCGCCAGCAGCTCAGGACTGCGAAGGGAGACCCAGTACTTC.

The V and J genes are TRBV24-1 and TRBJ2-1, with 8 bases fitting TRBD2. The germline CDR1 and CDR2 sequences are KGHDR and SFDVKD. The J segment lost 2 bases and the V segment lost 4 bases, leaving 3 bases of the junction unmatched. The CDR3 is 15 amino acids. The CDR3 nucleotides read TGTGCCACCAGTGACCGGGGGGGAACCTACAATGAGCAGTTCTTC. Translation: CATSDRGGTYNEQFF.

In this sample, this clone turned up once. The chain has TRBV6-5 and TRBJ1-5, with TRBD1 identical over 7 bases. Germline loops: CDR1 MNHEY, CDR2 SVGAGI. The CDR3 loop spans 13 amino acids. With V trimmed by 8 bases and J by 4 bases, 5 bases remained unmatched. CDR3 residues: CASAGGGNQPQHF. The CDR3 nucleotides read TGTGCCAGCGCAGGGGGTGGAAATCAGCCCCAGCATTTT.

A word on this clone: At the DNA level, this CDR3 is encoded by other sequences in the same sample as well. The J gene is TRBJ1-5, the V gene TRBV19, with no clear D. In germline, CDR1 is LNHDA, CDR2 SQIVND (reference sequence). CDR3 length: 12 residues. The V and J ends lost 5 bases and 3 bases respectively, with 5 bases between them. The DNA for the CDR3 is TGTGCCAGTAGTCGTGTCAATCAGCCCCAGCATTTT. Protein: CASSRVNQPQHF.

This clone was observed a handful of times. The rearrangement links TRBV6-4 to TRBJ1-6; D perhaps matches TRBD1 (5 bases). The CDR3 is made up of 13 amino acids. Per the germline V gene, CDR1 is MRHNA and CDR2 is SNTAGT. The chain's CDR3 is CPQSVRVNSPLHF. The CDR3, as DNA: TGTCCACAAAGTGTCAGGGTGAATTCACCCCTCCACTTT.

This clone was recorded a few times. The chain carries TRBV11-2 and TRBJ1-2; D possibly corresponds to TRBD1 (5 bases). With 4 bases removed from V and 3 bases from J, the gap between germline ends came to 18 bases. The CDR3 sequence is 16 residues long. CDR1 SGHAT and CDR2 FQNNGV come from the germline V gene. The CDR3 DNA sequence: TGTGCCAGCAGCTCCCCGGGGGGTAGGAGCCACTATGGCTACACCTTC. This encodes CASSSPGGRSHYGYTF.

This clone was seen a few times. CDR3 nucleotides: TGTGCCAGCAGCCTTTCAGGGGAGGGAAGCGGGGAGCTGTTTTTT. Amino acid sequence: CASSLSGEGSGELFF. The chain carries TRBV7-3 and TRBJ2-2; D is possibly TRBD2 (7 bases). CDR1 is SGHTA and CDR2 is FQGTGA in the germline V gene. The V and J ends lost 5 bases and 7 bases respectively, with 17 bases between them. CDR3 length equals 15 residues.